These T cell receptor beta chains were read from a single sample in a study of CD8+CD57+ T cells in acquired aplastic anemia. In TCRdb, the reads were re-called with MiXCR into one record per CDR3 protein. The sample has 150,000 to 200,000 distinct CDR3 sequences, around 45% seen once; the top ten hold 0.85% to 1.3%. Sequencing was performed on sorted CD4+, CD8+, or CD8+CD57+ T cells (not recorded which) from PBMCs. Receptors originate from a human donor in good health. The CDR3 runs from the conserved cysteine through the conserved F or W. The D gene is left open where the match is weak. Clone size is not always given. Where it is, it says once, few, many or a class for expanded clones.

15 . TRBJ1-3 many TRBV19 CASSIGAVSGNTIYF TGTGCCAGTAGTATAGGGGCGGTCTCTGGAAACACCATATATTTT
12 . TRBJ2-7 . TRBV5-4 CAGSLGVSEQYF TGTGCCGGCAGCTTGGGAGTCTCCGAGCAGTACTTC
13 . TRBJ2-5 many TRBV27 CASSALNAETQYF TGTGCCAGCAGTGCCTTAAACGCGGAGACCCAGTACTTC
14 TRBD1 TRBJ2-1 many TRBV20-1 CSARTGSRYNEQFF TGCAGTGCTCGGACAGGAAGTCGTTACAATGAGCAGTTCTTC
14 TRBD1 TRBJ1-5 many TRBV10-2 CASSETGGGQPQHF TGCGCCAGCAGTGAAACAGGGGGCGGTCAGCCCCAGCATTTT
15 . TRBJ1-3 many TRBV9 CASSKNRASGNTIYF TGTGCCAGCAGCAAGAACAGGGCCTCTGGAAACACCATATATTTT
14 . TRBJ1-2 . TRBV15 CATSRDGGYYGYTF TGTGCCACCAGCAGAGATGGGGGGTACTATGGCTACACCTTC
15 . TRBJ1-5 few TRBV28 CASSFDGLRYQPQHF TGTGCCAGCAGTTTTGATGGGTTGAGGTATCAGCCCCAGCATTTT
15 TRBD1 TRBJ1-3 . TRBV29-1 CSVAGTGSSGNTIYF TGCAGCGTCGCCGGGACAGGGAGCTCTGGAAACACCATATATTTT
17 . TRBJ1-1 . TRBV4-1 CASSQVFGKSMITEAFF TGCGCCAGCAGCCAAGTCTTCGGAAAGAGCATGATTACTGAAGCTTTCTTT
14 . TRBJ1-1 once TRBV29-1 CRVDGTGMNTEAFF TGCAGAGTGGATGGGACGGGAATGAACACTGAAGCTTTCTTT
13 . TRBJ1-2 . TRBV29-1 CSVSEQGNYGYTF TGCAGCGTATCGGAACAGGGTAACTATGGCTACACCTTC
13 TRBD1 TRBJ1-2 few TRBV24-1 CATSDSRDRGFTF TGTGCCACCAGTGATAGCCGGGACAGGGGGTTCACCTTC
19 . TRBJ2-7 . TRBV20-1 CSARDLTRAGGGDSYEQYF TGCAGTGCTAGAGATCTTACAAGGGCGGGCGGGGGCGACTCCTACGAGCAGTACTTC
14 . TRBJ1-4 many TRBV20-1 CSAVPDNANEKLFF TGCAGTGCGGTCCCGGACAACGCTAATGAAAAACTGTTTTTT
16 TRBD1 TRBJ2-7 many TRBV2 CASSLYGRTGAYEQYF TGTGCCAGCAGTTTATACGGTAGGACAGGGGCCTACGAGCAGTACTTC
14 . TRBJ1-4 . TRBV19 CASSETVLNEKLFF TGTGCCAGTAGTGAGACAGTATTGAATGAAAAACTGTTTTTT